These 12 T cell receptor beta chains share one sample of origin, sequenced in a study of blood T cells in healthy people across ages. A second PCR of roughly 7 to 11 cycles used a sample-barcoded 5' primer and a J-beta primer mix. MiXCR, run by TCRdb on the 5' RACE reads, gives a single entry per CDR3 protein. The sample lists around 1,000,000 distinct CDR3 sequences, around 25% seen once, with around 0.75% in the top ten. These data were also reused for a study on T cells of mothers and their children.

Input material: blood. These receptors were obtained from a girl aged 2-10 years in good health.

The chain has TRBV7-9 and TRBJ2-5; D is unresolved. Germline loops: CDR1 SEHNR, CDR2 FQNEAQ (reference sequence). Trimming stripped 6 bases from V and 2 bases from J, with 10 bases between. The CDR3 extends over 13 amino acids. The CDR3 bases are TGTGCCAGCAGTACGGCGGAACAAGAGACCCAGTACTTC. Its protein product is CASSTAEQETQYF.

V is TRBV12-3 or TRBV12-4 and J is TRBJ1-1; D may be TRBD1 (6 bases). V lost 2 bases and J 4 bases, leaving 14 bases between the germline ends. This CDR3 has 15 amino acids. This CDR3 is CASSLSGEVGTEAFF. The CDR3 bases are TGTGCCAGCAGTTTATCAGGGGAGGTCGGCACTGAAGCTTTCTTT.

In DNA, the CDR3 is TGTGCCACAAACGAGGGACAGCTCTACTATGGCTACACCTTC. Its translation: CATNEGQLYYGYTF. The V and J genes are TRBV2 and TRBJ1-2; 7 bases align to TRBD1. The ends lost 10 bases at V and 3 bases at J; junction bases unmatched: 11. This CDR3 region has 14 residues. Germline V gene lookup returns CDR1 SNHLY and CDR2 FYNNEI.

This chain connects TRBV27 to TRBJ1-1, with D hard to call. V shed 5 bases and J shed 1 base, with 8 bases lying between them. This CDR3 has 13 residues. Germline V lookup: CDR1 MNHEY, CDR2 SMNVEV (reference sequence). The CDR3 region is CASSRNQNTEAFF. CDR3 nucleotide sequence: TGTGCCAGCAGTCGTAATCAGAACACTGAAGCTTTCTTT.

Only a few counts were recorded for this clonotype. The chain is built from TRBV7-6 and TRBJ2-5; the match to TRBD2 covers 11 bases. The CDR3 runs 16 residues. CDR1 and CDR2 from the germline V gene are SGHVS and FNYEAQ. The V gene end was trimmed by 5 bases and the J gene end by 4 bases; junction bases not matched to a gene: 9. The CDR3 is CASSVGSGRAGETQYF. The CDR3 nucleotides read TGTGCCAGCAGCGTAGGTAGCGGGAGGGCGGGAGAGACCCAGTACTTC. The complete variable domain, with remaining parts taken from reference TRBV7-6 and TRBJ2-5, reads GAGVSQSPRYKVTKRGQDVALRCDPISGHVSLYWYRQALGQGPEFLTYFNYEAQQDKSGLPNDRFSAERPEGSISTLTIQRTEQRDSAMYRCASSVGSGRAGETQYFGPGTRLLVL.

CDR3: CASSVAANNEQFF. DNA of the CDR3: TGTGCCAGCAGCGTGGCGGCCAACAATGAGCAGTTCTTC. The rearrangement links TRBV9 to TRBJ2-1; no clear D. Trimming took 2 bases from V and 5 from J, leaving 8 bases between them. CDR1 is SGDLS and CDR2 is YYNGEE in the germline V gene. This CDR3 is built from 13 residues.

The V gene is TRBV2, the J gene TRBJ2-7; D is perhaps TRBD2 (5 bases). The J call may be incorrect, as the DNA end agrees better with TRBJ2-1. The CDR3 spans 14 residues. Germline V gene data show CDR1 as SNHLY and CDR2 as FYNNEI. The CDR3 bases are TGTGCCAGAAGGAGCAGGAGGAACCGGGATGAGCAGTTCTTC. Translated: CARRSRRNRDEQFF.

This clonotype has only a few counts. The chain uses TRBV20-1 and TRBJ2-4; no reliable D call. CDR3 length: 11 amino acids. V lost 6 bases and J 7 bases, leaving 10 bases between the germline ends. CDR1 and CDR2 (germline): DFQATT, SNEGSKA (reference sequence). The CDR3 region has the DNA TGCAGTGCGAGATTGGGTAACATTCAGTACTTC. Translated, it gives CSARLGNIQYF.

The chain combines TRBV7-2 with TRBJ2-4; D possibly corresponds to TRBD1 (6 bases). Trimming cost V 5 bases and J 0 bases, with 14 bases left between them. The CDR3 is 16 amino acids. In germline, CDR1 is SGHTA, CDR2 FQGNSA. In DNA, the CDR3 is TGTGCCAGCAGCCTGGACAGCTCGTTAGCCAAAAACATTCAGTACTTC. This codes for CASSLDSSLAKNIQYF.

The genes are TRBV6-1 and TRBJ1-2, with 9 bases identical to TRBD1. The germline V gene encodes CDR1 MNHNS and CDR2 SASEGT. The CDR3 length is 14 residues. The V and J ends lost 5 bases and 8 bases, in that order; junction bases with no gene match: 9. CDR3 nucleotide sequence: TGTGCCAGCAGTCCTTTCCCGGGACAGGGAGGCTACACCTTC. This codes for CASSPFPGQGGYTF.

V usage is TRBV20-1 and J usage is TRBJ1-1; 8 bases map to TRBD1. Per germline, CDR1 DFQATT and CDR2 SNEGSKA (reference sequence). The CDR3 has 14 amino acids. V shed 6 bases and J 3 bases; nucleotides not matched to a gene: 9. The CDR3 DNA reads as TGCAGTGCGGTCGACAGGGGACGATACACTGAAGCTTTCTTT. Translated, it gives CSAVDRGRYTEAFF.

The J gene is TRBJ1-3, the V gene TRBV6-5; a possible D gene is TRBD1 (6 bases). Germline V gene sequence: CDR1 MNHEY, CDR2 SVGAGI. V was clipped by 6 bases and J by 4 bases, with 10 bases between them. This CDR3 has 13 residues. The CDR3 region has the DNA TGTGCCAGCAGAGCGGGACAAGGAAACACCATATATTTT. The encoded protein is CASRAGQGNTIYF.